This note documents a single T cell receptor beta chain sequence. The antigen remains undetermined. The CDR3 sequence is 13 residues long. J was trimmed by 9 bases and V by 6 bases; bases with no gene match: 9. Germline CDR1 SQVTM, CDR2 ANQGSEA. This table comes from immunoSEQ multiplex PCR, and its TCRdb copy is limited to in-frame clones, with some not included. The table shows approximately 130,000 clones, with around nine tenths occurring only once. The data derive from a study of graft-versus-host responses after intestinal transplantation. As for the study in general: Multivisceral, liver-intestinal, or isolated intestinal grafts went to recipients. Recipients were all induced with anti-thymocyte globulin, then given tacrolimus and steroids for 2 to 4 years.

Points from the study as a whole: Early post-transplant HvG declines tracked with peak circulating GvH clone levels. In recipient marrow, GvH clones were found, and some appeared first in ileum or blood.

This material consisted of unstimulated CD4+ T cells sorted from spleen or lymph node cells, taken before intestinal transplant. V and J are TRBV29-1 and TRBJ1-2, with TRBD1 matching over 11 bases. This clonotype was sampled from a human donor who received an intestinal transplant. CDR3 coding DNA: TGCAGCGTAGCCGGGACAGGGGGTGAAAGCTACACCTTC. Amino acid sequence: CSVAGTGGESYTF.